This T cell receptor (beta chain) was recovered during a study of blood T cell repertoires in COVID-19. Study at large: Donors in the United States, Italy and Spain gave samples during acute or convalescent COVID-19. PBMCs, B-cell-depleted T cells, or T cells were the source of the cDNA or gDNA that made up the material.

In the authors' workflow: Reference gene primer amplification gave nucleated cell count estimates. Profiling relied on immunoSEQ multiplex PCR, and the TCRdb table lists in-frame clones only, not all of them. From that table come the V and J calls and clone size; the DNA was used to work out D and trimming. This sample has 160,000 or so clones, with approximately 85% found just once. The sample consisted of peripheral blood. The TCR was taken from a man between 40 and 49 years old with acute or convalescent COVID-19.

In nucleotides, the CDR3 is TGTGCCAGCAGCTTAACCCCAGGGGGCAGTGAAGCTTTCTTT. Translation: CASSLTPGGSEAFF. The chain links TRBV7-3 to TRBJ1-1, with 8 positions matching TRBD1. The germline gives CDR1 SGHTA, CDR2 FQGTGA. The CDR3 covers 14 residues. Trimming at V came to 0 bases and at J to 7 bases, leaving 4 bases not matched to a gene.